These 24 T cell receptor beta chains came from one sample sequenced in a study of T-cell reconstitution after alpha-beta-depleted transplantation in children (dated by TCRdb to the mid-2010s). The treatment or condition label here, explained by the study, means: allogeneic hematopoietic cell transplantation with graft depleted of TCRalphabeta T cells and CD19 B cells. Library generation was performed with PCR. The data were produced on an Illumina HiSeq 2500. To normalize quantification of the TCRbeta repertoire, the TCR libraries were built with molecular barcoding that relied on unique molecular identifiers. The public reads were reanalyzed by TCRdb: fastp trimming at Q25, MiXCR alignment, in-frame beta chains only. Rows merge per CDR3 protein into single entries with the most common DNA and genes. The sample table holds almost 500,000 distinct CDR3 sequences, of which approximately 10% were seen once. The top ten constitute around 2% of the sample.

Material: PBMCs, obtained before TCRalphabeta/CD19-depleted stem cell transplant. The receptors derive from a child aged 2 to 15 with inherited bone marrow failure, due to receive a stem cell transplant.

This chain links TRBV27 with TRBJ2-7; TRBD1 matches 11 bases. CDR3 size: 16 residues. Germline V gene lookup returns CDR1 MNHEY and CDR2 SMNVEV (reference sequence). The V and J ends lost 5 bases and 3 bases, in that order; junction bases with no gene match: 9. The DNA of the CDR3 is TGTGCCAGCAGTCCCCCCCCCGGGACAGGGGGCTACGAGCAGTACTTC. Translating it yields CASSPPPGTGGYEQYF.

This clonotype was seen many times. This chain links TRBV5-4 with TRBJ2-1; tentatively, D is TRBD1 (6 bases). This CDR3 comprises 15 residues. Germline V CDR1 and CDR2: SGHNT, YYREEE (reference sequence). The V end lost 2 bases, the J end lost 3 bases, and 12 bases lay between the germline ends. The CDR3 bases are TGTGCCAGCAGCTTTTTCCAGGGGAACTACAATGAGCAGTTCTTC. Residues: CASSFFQGNYNEQFF.

The sample holds many counts of this clonotype. The rearrangement links TRBV4-3 to TRBJ1-1, with D unclear. Germline V gives CDR1 LGHNA, CDR2 YSLEER. The CDR3 is 15 residues long. V was pared by 4 bases and J by 2 bases, with 14 bases between. Here the CDR3 reads CASSPSPGENTEAFF. The CDR3 coding sequence is TGCGCCAGCAGCCCCTCCCCGGGAGAAAACACTGAAGCTTTCTTT.

The rearrangement uses TRBV10-2 and TRBJ2-7, with D possibly TRBD2 on 6 matching bases. The CDR3 consists of 13 residues. Germline V gives CDR1 WSHSY, CDR2 SAAADI. The ends were cut back, 7 bases at V and 7 bases at J, with 17 bases in the middle. CDR3 residues: CASIGSRVGEQYF. DNA for the CDR3: TGCGCCAGCATCGGGAGCAGGGTTGGAGAGCAGTACTTC.

The count of this clonotype is one. This may be a read error, as it is one base from a much larger clone. The V and J genes are TRBV7-2 and TRBJ2-3; tentatively, D is TRBD1 or TRBD2 (5 bases each). V lost 5 bases and J 4 bases, leaving 16 bases between the germline ends. In germline, CDR1 is SGHTA, CDR2 FQGNSA. The CDR3 is made up of 15 amino acids. Here the CDR3 reads CASSKIPGPADTQYF. The CDR3 bases are TGTGCCAGCAGCAAAATCCCGGGACCAGCAGATACGCAGTATTTT.

This clonotype came up many times. The chain has TRBV15 and TRBJ2-5; possibly TRBD1 or TRBD2 for D (6 bases each). This CDR3 is 14 amino acids long. Germline assignment: CDR1 LNHNV and CDR2 YYDKDF (reference sequence). Trimming pared 3 bases from V and 4 bases from J, leaving 12 bases between. The CDR3 nucleotides are TGTGCCACCAGCAGGGGCGGAGGGGGAGAGACCCAGTACTTC. It encodes CATSRGGGGETQYF.

The table lists this clonotype with a few counts. This chain uses TRBV14 with TRBJ2-1; D unresolved. V gave up 0 bases and J gave up 6 bases, with 18 bases separating them. CDR3 length: 17 residues. CDR1 and CDR2 (germline): SGHDN, FVKESK. The DNA of the CDR3 is TGTGCCAGCAGCCAAGAAGGGTCGACTCCTCGCGGCAATGAGCAGTTCTTC. Its protein product is CASSQEGSTPRGNEQFF. The full variable domain, rest sourced from reference TRBV14 and TRBJ2-1, is EAGVTQFPSHSVIEKGQTVTLRCDPISGHDNLYWYRRVMGKEIKFLLHFVKESKQDESGMPNNRFLAERTGGTYSTLKVQPAELEDSGVYFCASSQEGSTPRGNEQFFGPGTRLTVL.

The chain has TRBV9 and TRBJ2-7, with D possibly being TRBD1 (5 bases). Germline assignment: CDR1 SGDLS and CDR2 YYNGEE. The CDR3 consists of 14 residues. The V end was cut by 3 bases, the J end by 0 bases, with 10 bases between. Written as DNA, the CDR3 is TGTGCCAGCAGCGCCGGACAAAGCTCCTACGAGCAGTACTTC. Its translation: CASSAGQSSYEQYF.

This clonotype was counted many times. This chain links TRBV4-1 with TRBJ2-3; 7 bases line up with TRBD2. Germline V gene data show CDR1 as MGHRA and CDR2 as YSYEKL. This CDR3 spans 13 amino acids. J lost 5 bases, V lost 8 bases, and 7 bases had no gene match. The CDR3 DNA reads TGCGCCAGCGGCAGCGGGAAGGAAGATACGCAGTATTTT. This codes for CASGSGKEDTQYF.

There are many counts of this clonotype. The chain combines TRBV5-1 with TRBJ2-7; weak D call: TRBD1 (6 bases). The CDR3 covers 15 residues. Germline CDR1 SGHRS, CDR2 YFSETQ. Trimming shortened V by 5 bases and J by 0 bases, and 15 bases separated the two germline ends. CDR3 sequence: CASSSQGHLSYEQYF. CDR3 nucleotide sequence: TGCGCCAGCAGTTCCCAGGGACACCTCTCCTACGAGCAGTACTTC.

This clonotype showed up many times. The chain employs TRBV7-9 and TRBJ2-2, with D possibly being TRBD2 (5 bases). The germline V gene has CDR1 SEHNR and CDR2 FQNEAQ (reference sequence). Trimming removed 3 bases at V and 0 bases at J, with 8 bases between. The length of the CDR3 is 15 residues. The CDR3 DNA reads TGTGCCAGCAGCTTGGCAGCGGCGAACACCGGGGAGCTGTTTTTT. This translates into CASSLAAANTGELFF.

The table lists this clonotype with many counts. This rearrangement joins TRBV3-1 to TRBJ2-3; D ambiguous. The CDR3 runs 14 residues. The V gene's germline CDR1 is LGHDT and CDR2 YNNKEL (reference sequence). Between the trimmed V and J ends, which lost 2 bases and 3 bases, there was a span of 9 bases. For the CDR3, the DNA is TGTGCCAGCAGCCAAAGATCCATTACAGATACGCAGTATTTT. Amino acid sequence: CASSQRSITDTQYF.

This clonotype has a count of ten or more. This clone may be a read error of a much larger clone one base away. V usage is TRBV7-2 and J usage is TRBJ2-1; no clear D gene. The CDR3 loop spans 11 amino acids. V gave up 2 bases and J gave up 8 bases, with 4 bases separating them. Germline CDR1 and CDR2: SGHTA and FQGNSA. This chain's CDR3 is CASSLNYEQFF. The CDR3 nucleotides read TGTGCCAGCAGCTTAAATTATGAGCAGTTCTTC.

The rearrangement links TRBV7-9 to TRBJ2-7; D call uncertain. The V end lost 0 bases, the J end lost 12 bases, and 15 bases lay between the germline ends. The CDR3 has 13 residues. CDR1 is SEHNR, CDR2 FQNEAQ, per germline (reference sequence). The CDR3 spells CASSLAAATSTYF. The CDR3 nucleotides read TGTGCCAGCAGCTTAGCCGCGGCTACGAGCACGTACTTC.

This clonotype was picked up a small number of times. The chain has TRBV28 and TRBJ1-5, with D perhaps matching TRBD1 (6 bases). The V and J ends lost 6 bases and 2 bases respectively, with 20 bases between them. Germline V CDR1 and CDR2: MDHEN, SYDVKM. The CDR3 loop spans 17 amino acids. In DNA, the CDR3 is TGTGCCAGCAGCCACCTTGGGGGGCGCGTCGGCAATCAGCCCCAGCATTTT. Protein product: CASSHLGGRVGNQPQHF.

In this sample, this clonotype turned up a few times. The J gene is TRBJ2-1, the V gene TRBV7-8, with TRBD2 identical over 11 bases. This CDR3 comprises 16 residues. Looked up from germline, CDR1 is SGHVS and CDR2 is FQNEAQ. V was pared by 1 base and J by 7 bases, with 6 bases of the junction left unmatched. The CDR3 DNA reads TGTGCCAGCAGCTTAGTTTGGCTAGCGGGGGGTAATGAGCAGTTCTTC. Its translation: CASSLVWLAGGNEQFF.

The chain links TRBV2 to TRBJ2-1; D ambiguous. The V end was cut by 6 bases, the J end by 0 bases, with 6 bases between. Per germline, CDR1 SNHLY and CDR2 FYNNEI. CDR3 length: 13 residues. The CDR3 spells CASRNPSYNEQFF. The CDR3, as DNA: TGTGCCAGCAGGAATCCCTCCTACAATGAGCAGTTCTTC.

Many counts were recorded for this clonotype. The chain is built from TRBV19 and TRBJ2-2; possible D gene TRBD1, 6 bases. V lost 5 bases to trimming and J lost 7 bases, with 11 bases between them. CDR1 and CDR2 from the germline V gene are LNHDA and SQIVND (reference sequence). There are 13 residues in the CDR3. CDR3 DNA sequence: TGTGCCAGTAGTTCACAGGGCGGCGGGGAGCTGTTTTTT. It is translated as CASSSQGGGELFF.

V is TRBV27 and J is TRBJ2-4; a weak D match, TRBD1 (7 bases). The V gene lost 2 bases and the J gene lost 0 bases, with 14 bases spanning the gap. Germline V gene lookup returns CDR1 MNHEY and CDR2 SMNVEV (reference sequence). This CDR3 comprises 17 residues. The CDR3 loop is CASSLKAGGLAKNIQYF. For the CDR3, the DNA is TGTGCCAGCAGTTTAAAAGCAGGGGGGTTAGCCAAAAACATTCAGTACTTC.

This clonotype was detected ten times or more. J is TRBJ2-3 and V is TRBV4-3; the match to TRBD2 covers 10 bases. This CDR3 is built from 16 residues. V was clipped by 4 bases and J by 4 bases; unmatched bases: 8. CDR1 LGHNA and CDR2 YSLEER come from the germline V gene. Here the CDR3 DNA reads TGCGCCAGCAGCCCCCTAGCGGGAGCCTTTGCAGATACGCAGTATTTT. Its translation: CASSPLAGAFADTQYF.

This clonotype was recorded at least ten times. The chain uses TRBV29-1 and TRBJ2-1; 7 positions agree with TRBD1. CDR3 length: 15 residues. J gave up 5 bases and V 4 bases, and 11 bases lay outside the gene matches. Germline CDR1 reads SQVTM; CDR2 reads ANQGSEA. The CDR3 loop is CSVGQIIDRDNEQFF. As DNA, the CDR3 is TGCAGCGTTGGCCAGATCATCGACAGGGACAATGAGCAGTTCTTC.

This clonotype was seen ten or more times. The chain has TRBV6-1 and TRBJ1-2; 9 bases are shared with TRBD1. The CDR3 sequence is 13 residues long. Trimming took 6 bases from V and 3 from J; bases not matched to a gene: 2. The V gene's germline CDR1 is MNHNS and CDR2 SASEGT. CDR3 sequence (DNA): TGTGCCAGCAGGGGACAGGGTCACTATGGCTACACCTTC. The encoded protein is CASRGQGHYGYTF.

This clonotype came up many times. This chain links TRBV20-1 with TRBJ2-3; 15 bases line up with TRBD2. The CDR3 consists of 16 residues. The germline V gene has CDR1 DFQATT and CDR2 SNEGSKA (reference sequence). The trim removed 3 bases at V and 7 bases at J, leaving 8 bases unmatched. CDR3 in amino acids: CSARGLAGGARHTQYF. The CDR3 bases are TGCAGTGCTAGGGGACTAGCGGGGGGAGCCAGGCATACGCAGTATTTT.

This clonotype was seen a few times. The chain combines TRBV18 with TRBJ2-7; TRBD1 matches 7 bases. The germline gives CDR1 KGHSH, CDR2 LQKENI. This CDR3 contains 15 residues. V was clipped by 2 bases and J by 4 bases; unmatched bases: 8. This chain's CDR3 is CASSPIRQGVYEQYF. As DNA, the CDR3 is TGTGCCAGCTCACCAATCCGACAGGGTGTTTACGAGCAGTACTTC.